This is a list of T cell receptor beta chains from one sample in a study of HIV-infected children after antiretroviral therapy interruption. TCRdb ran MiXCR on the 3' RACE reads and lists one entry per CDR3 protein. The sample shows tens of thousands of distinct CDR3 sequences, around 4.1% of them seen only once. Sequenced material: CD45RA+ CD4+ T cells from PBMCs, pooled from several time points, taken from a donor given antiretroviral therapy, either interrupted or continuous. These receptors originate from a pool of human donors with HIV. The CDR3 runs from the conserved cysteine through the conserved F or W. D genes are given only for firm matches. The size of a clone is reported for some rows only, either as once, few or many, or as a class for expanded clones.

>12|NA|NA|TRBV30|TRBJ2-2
TGTGCCTGGAGTGTTTGGGGGGGGGAGCTGTTTTTT
CAWSVWGGELFF
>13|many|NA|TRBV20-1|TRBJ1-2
TGCAGTCTCTACTTACAGGGACGTGATGGCTACACCTTC
CSLYLQGRDGYTF
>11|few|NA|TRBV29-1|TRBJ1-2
TGCAGCGTTGACAGTATGGGGGGCTACACCTTC
CSVDSMGGYTF
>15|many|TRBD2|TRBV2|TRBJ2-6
TGTGCCAGCAGATCGGGGGGGACTGGGGCCAACGTCCTGACTTTC
CASRSGGTGANVLTF
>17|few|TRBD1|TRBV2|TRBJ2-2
TGTGCCAGATCGAGACCCCCGGGACAGGGGGCTTCCGGGGAGCTGTTTTTT
CARSRPPGQGASGELFF
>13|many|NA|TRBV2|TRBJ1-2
TGTGCCAGCAGTGGTTATAGCTTCTATGGCTACACCTTC
CASSGYSFYGYTF
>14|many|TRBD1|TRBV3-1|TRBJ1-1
TGTGCCAGCAGCCACCTTGACAGGGGCACTGAAGCTTTCTTT
CASSHLDRGTEAFF
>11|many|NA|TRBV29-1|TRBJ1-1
TGCAGCGCTGGGCAGGGCCCTGAAGCTTTCTTT
CSAGQGPEAFF
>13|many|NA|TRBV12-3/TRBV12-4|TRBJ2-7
TGTGCCAGCACCCCCTCGTTGGGGCTCGAGCAGTACTTC
CASTPSLGLEQYF
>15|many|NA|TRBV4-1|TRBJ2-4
TGCGCCAGCAGCCAAGTCCTGACAGCCAAAAACATTCAGTACTTC
CASSQVLTAKNIQYF
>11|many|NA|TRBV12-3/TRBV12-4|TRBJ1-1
TGTGCCAGCAGTCAAAGGACCGAAGCTTTCTTT
CASSQRTEAFF
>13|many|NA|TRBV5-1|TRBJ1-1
TGCGCCAGCAGCTTGGGGGGGGACACTGAAGCTTTCTTT
CASSLGGDTEAFF
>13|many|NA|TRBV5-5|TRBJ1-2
TGTGCCAGCAGCTTGGCAGGGGTGAATGGCTACACCTTC
CASSLAGVNGYTF
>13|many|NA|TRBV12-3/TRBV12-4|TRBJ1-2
TGTGCCAGCAGTTTTGGACGGCCGGGCGGCTACACCTTC
CASSFGRPGGYTF
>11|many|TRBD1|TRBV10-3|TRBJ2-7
TGTGCCATCAGGGGGGACAGGGAGCAGTACTTC
CAIRGDREQYF
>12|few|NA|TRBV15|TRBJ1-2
TGTGCCACCAGCAGAGATTATAAGGGCTACACCTTC
CATSRDYKGYTF
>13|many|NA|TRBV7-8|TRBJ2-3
TGTGCCAGCCGAAGGACAGGCACAGATACGCAGTATTTT
CASRRTGTDTQYF
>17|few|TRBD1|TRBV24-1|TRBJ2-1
TGTGCCACCAGTTCACCCTCTGGACAGGGGAATGGGAATGAGCAGTTCTTC
CATSSPSGQGNGNEQFF
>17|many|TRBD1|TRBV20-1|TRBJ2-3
TGCAGTGCCCTGAATCCGAGACGGGACAGGGTTGAGGATACGCAGTATTTT
CSALNPRRDRVEDTQYF
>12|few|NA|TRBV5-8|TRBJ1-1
TGTGCCAGCAGCTTTATTGACACTGAAGCTTTCTTT
CASSFIDTEAFF
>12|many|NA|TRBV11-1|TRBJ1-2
TGTGCCAGCAGCCTAGTGGACCTGGGCTACACCTTC
CASSLVDLGYTF
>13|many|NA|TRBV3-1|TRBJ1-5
TGTGCCAGCAGCCAAGCGTCGCTTCCGCCCCAGCATTTT
CASSQASLPPQHF
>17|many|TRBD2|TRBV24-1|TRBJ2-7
TGTGCCACCAGTGATTCCCCCTCAGCGGGGGGGACCTACGAGCAGTACTTC
CATSDSPSAGGTYEQYF
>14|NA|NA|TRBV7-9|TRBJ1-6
TGTGCCAGCAACCCGAGGGGTGGGAATTCACCCCTCCACTTT
CASNPRGGNSPLHF
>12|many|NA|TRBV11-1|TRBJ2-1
TGTGCCAGCAGTCCAGGGGTTAATGAGCAGTTCTTC
CASSPGVNEQFF
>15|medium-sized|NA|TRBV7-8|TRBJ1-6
TGTGCCAGCAGCTTAACCACAGGGTATAATTCACCCCTCCACTTT
CASSLTTGYNSPLHF
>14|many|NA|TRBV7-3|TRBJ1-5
TGTGCCAGCAGCTCGATGGGGCGCAATCAGCCCCAGCATTTT
CASSSMGRNQPQHF
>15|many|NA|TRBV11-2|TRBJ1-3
TGTGCCAGCAGCTTAGTTAGGACCTCTGGAAACACCATATATTTT
CASSLVRTSGNTIYF
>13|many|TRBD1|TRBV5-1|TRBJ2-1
TGCGCCAGCAAGGAACAGGGGGCCGGTGAGCAGTTCTTC
CASKEQGAGEQFF
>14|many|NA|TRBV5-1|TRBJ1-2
TGCGCCAGCAGCCGGGCGATCCGGGACTATGGCTACACCTTC
CASSRAIRDYGYTF
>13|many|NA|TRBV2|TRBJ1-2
TGTGCCAGCAAGACCGGACAGAACTATGGCTACACCTTC
CASKTGQNYGYTF
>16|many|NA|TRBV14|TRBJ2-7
TGTGCCAGCAGCCTCCTTCAAGGGCAGGGGAAATACGAGCAGTACTTC
CASSLLQGQGKYEQYF
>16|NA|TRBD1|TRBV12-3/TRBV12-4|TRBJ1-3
TGTGCCAGCAGTTGGTTAGGGACAGGGACTGGAAACACCATATATTTT
CASSWLGTGTGNTIYF
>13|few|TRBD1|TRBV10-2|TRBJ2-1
TGCGCCAGCAGACAGGGGACCTACAATGAGCAGTTCTTC
CASRQGTYNEQFF
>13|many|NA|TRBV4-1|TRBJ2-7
TGCGCCAGCAGCTGGTTAGGGAACGACGAGCAGTACTTC
CASSWLGNDEQYF
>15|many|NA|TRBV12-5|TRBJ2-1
TGTGCTAGTGGTTTAGGGGCAGGGGGGCGAAATGAGCAGTTCTTC
CASGLGAGGRNEQFF
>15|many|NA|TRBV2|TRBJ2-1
TGTGCCAGCAGTGTAGCCGGGGGCCCCTACAATGAGCAGTTCTTC
CASSVAGGPYNEQFF
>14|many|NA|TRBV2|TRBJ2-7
TGTGCCAGCAGTGGGGGGACCCTCCCCCTCGAGCAGTACTTC
CASSGGTLPLEQYF
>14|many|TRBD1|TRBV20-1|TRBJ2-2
TGCAGTGCTACGAGACAGGGGGCGACCGGGGAGCTGTTTTTT
CSATRQGATGELFF
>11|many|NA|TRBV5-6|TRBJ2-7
TGTGCCAGCAGCTTTGGGAACGAGCAGTACTTC
CASSFGNEQYF